The rows below give T cell receptor beta chains drawn from one sample of a study of ipilimumab plus nivolumab after autologous stem cell transplantation. Libraries were prepared by immunoSEQ multiplex PCR; TCRdb keeps only in-frame clonotypes and omits some of them. Among roughly 43,000 clones listed, 70% to 90% were seen once. Sample: PBMCs, taken in a trial of ipilimumab plus nivolumab as post-transplant consolidation. These receptor sequences come from a male donor with multiple myeloma. Each CDR3 is given with its conserved first and last residue. A D gene is named only where the DNA matches it firmly. A clone size is listed for some rows: how often the clone was seen (once, few, many), or a class if it is expanded.

v_call: TRBV6-5; clone_size: once; d_call: -; j_call: TRBJ1-1; cdr3_aa: CASTPRGETEAFF; cdr3_nt: TGTGCCAGCACCCCCCGAGGGGAGACTGAAGCTTTCTTT
v_call: TRBV28; clone_size: -; d_call: -; j_call: TRBJ1-2; cdr3_aa: CASSSQDRGYGYTF; cdr3_nt: TGTGCCAGCAGTTCTCAGGACAGAGGCTATGGCTACACCTTC
v_call: TRBV9; clone_size: -; d_call: -; j_call: TRBJ1-1; cdr3_aa: CASSVTPREIGAEAFF; cdr3_nt: TGTGCCAGCAGCGTAACCCCCAGGGAGATAGGGGCTGAAGCTTTCTTT
v_call: TRBV2; clone_size: -; d_call: -; j_call: TRBJ2-1; cdr3_aa: CASSERSGEQFF; cdr3_nt: TGTGCCAGCAGCGAGAGAAGTGGGGAGCAGTTCTTC
v_call: TRBV7-9; clone_size: -; d_call: -; j_call: TRBJ1-1; cdr3_aa: CASSLDLTLNTEAFF; cdr3_nt: TGTGCCAGCAGCTTAGATCTGACACTAAACACTGAAGCTTTCTTT
v_call: TRBV2; clone_size: -; d_call: -; j_call: TRBJ1-5; cdr3_aa: CASSQTPTYQPQHF; cdr3_nt: TGTGCCAGCAGCCAAACCCCGACCTATCAGCCCCAGCATTTT
v_call: TRBV21-1; clone_size: -; d_call: -; j_call: TRBJ2-2; cdr3_aa: CASSKDGETVNTGELFF; cdr3_nt: TGTGCCAGCAGCAAAGACGGGGAGACGGTGAACACCGGGGAGCTGTTTTTT
v_call: TRBV18; clone_size: -; d_call: -; j_call: TRBJ1-4; cdr3_aa: CASSPEGRGNEKLFF; cdr3_nt: TGTGCCAGCTCACCAGAGGGCCGTGGGAATGAAAAACTGTTTTTT
v_call: TRBV7-2; clone_size: -; d_call: -; j_call: TRBJ2-1; cdr3_aa: CASSPGPSYNEQFF; cdr3_nt: TGTGCCAGCAGCCCCGGACCCTCCTACAATGAGCAGTTCTTC
v_call: TRBV11-3; clone_size: -; d_call: -; j_call: TRBJ2-7; cdr3_aa: CASSLGEIDNYEQYF; cdr3_nt: TGTGCCAGCAGCTTAGGAGAAATAGATAACTACGAGCAGTACTTC
v_call: TRBV29-1; clone_size: -; d_call: -; j_call: TRBJ2-5; cdr3_aa: CSVVPGHSRETQYF; cdr3_nt: TGCAGCGTTGTTCCGGGACATAGTAGAGAGACCCAGTACTTC
v_call: TRBV2; clone_size: medium-sized; d_call: -; j_call: TRBJ1-2; cdr3_aa: CASSPLGTENYGYTF; cdr3_nt: TGTGCCAGCAGTCCACTCGGGACGGAGAACTATGGCTACACCTTC
v_call: TRBV11-3; clone_size: -; d_call: -; j_call: TRBJ2-5; cdr3_aa: CASSLGSMGRGVQETQYF; cdr3_nt: TGTGCCAGCAGCTTAGGAAGCATGGGCAGGGGGGTTCAAGAGACCCAGTACTTC
v_call: TRBV11-1; clone_size: -; d_call: -; j_call: TRBJ2-3; cdr3_aa: CASSLAGGTDTQYF; cdr3_nt: TGTGCCAGCAGCTTAGCGGGGGGCACAGATACGCAGTATTTT